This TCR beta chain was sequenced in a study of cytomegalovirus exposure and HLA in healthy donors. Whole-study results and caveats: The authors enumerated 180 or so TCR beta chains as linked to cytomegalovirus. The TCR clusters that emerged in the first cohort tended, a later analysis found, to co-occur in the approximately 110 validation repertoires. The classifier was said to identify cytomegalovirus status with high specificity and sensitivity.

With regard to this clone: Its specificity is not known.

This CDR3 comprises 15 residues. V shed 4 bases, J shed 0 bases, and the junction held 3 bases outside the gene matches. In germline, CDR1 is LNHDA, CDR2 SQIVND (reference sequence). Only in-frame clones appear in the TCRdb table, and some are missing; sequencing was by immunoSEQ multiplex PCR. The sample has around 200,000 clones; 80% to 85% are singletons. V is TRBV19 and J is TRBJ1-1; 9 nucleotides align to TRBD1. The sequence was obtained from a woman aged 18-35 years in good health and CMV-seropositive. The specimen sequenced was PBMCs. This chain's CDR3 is CASSTGQGMNTEAFF. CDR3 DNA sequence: TGTGCCAGTAGTACCGGACAGGGGATGAACACTGAAGCTTTCTTT.